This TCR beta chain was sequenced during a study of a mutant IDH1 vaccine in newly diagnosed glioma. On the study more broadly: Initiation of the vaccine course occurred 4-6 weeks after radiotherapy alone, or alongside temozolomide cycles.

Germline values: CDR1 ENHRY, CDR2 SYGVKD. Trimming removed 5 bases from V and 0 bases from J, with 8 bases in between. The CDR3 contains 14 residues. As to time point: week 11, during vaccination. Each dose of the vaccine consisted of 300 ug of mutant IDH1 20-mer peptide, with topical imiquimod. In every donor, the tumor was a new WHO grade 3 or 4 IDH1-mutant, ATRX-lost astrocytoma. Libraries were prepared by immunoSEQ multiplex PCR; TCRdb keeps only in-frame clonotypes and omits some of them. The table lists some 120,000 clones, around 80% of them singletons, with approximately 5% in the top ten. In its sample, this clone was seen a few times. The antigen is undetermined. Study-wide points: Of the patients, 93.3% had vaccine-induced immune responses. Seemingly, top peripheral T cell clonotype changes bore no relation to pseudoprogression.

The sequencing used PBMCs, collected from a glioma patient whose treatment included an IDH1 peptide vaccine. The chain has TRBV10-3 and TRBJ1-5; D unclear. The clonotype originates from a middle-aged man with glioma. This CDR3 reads CAISNGYSNQPQHF. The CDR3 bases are TGTGCCATCAGTAACGGGTATAGCAATCAGCCCCAGCATTTT.